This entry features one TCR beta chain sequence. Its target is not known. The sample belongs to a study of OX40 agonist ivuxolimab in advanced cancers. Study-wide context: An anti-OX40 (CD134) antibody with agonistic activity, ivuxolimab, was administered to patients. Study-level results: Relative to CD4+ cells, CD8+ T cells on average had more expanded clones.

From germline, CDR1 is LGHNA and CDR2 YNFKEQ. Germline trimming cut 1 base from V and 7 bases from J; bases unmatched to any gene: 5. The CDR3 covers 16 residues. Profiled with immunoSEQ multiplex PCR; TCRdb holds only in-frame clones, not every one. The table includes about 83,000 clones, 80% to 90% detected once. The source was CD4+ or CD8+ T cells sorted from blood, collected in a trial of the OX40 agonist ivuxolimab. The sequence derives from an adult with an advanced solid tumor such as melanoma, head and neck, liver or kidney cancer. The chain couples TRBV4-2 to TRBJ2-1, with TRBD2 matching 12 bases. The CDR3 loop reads CASSQVALAGGNEQFF. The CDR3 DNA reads TGTGCCAGCAGCCAAGTGGCACTAGCGGGGGGAAATGAGCAGTTCTTC.